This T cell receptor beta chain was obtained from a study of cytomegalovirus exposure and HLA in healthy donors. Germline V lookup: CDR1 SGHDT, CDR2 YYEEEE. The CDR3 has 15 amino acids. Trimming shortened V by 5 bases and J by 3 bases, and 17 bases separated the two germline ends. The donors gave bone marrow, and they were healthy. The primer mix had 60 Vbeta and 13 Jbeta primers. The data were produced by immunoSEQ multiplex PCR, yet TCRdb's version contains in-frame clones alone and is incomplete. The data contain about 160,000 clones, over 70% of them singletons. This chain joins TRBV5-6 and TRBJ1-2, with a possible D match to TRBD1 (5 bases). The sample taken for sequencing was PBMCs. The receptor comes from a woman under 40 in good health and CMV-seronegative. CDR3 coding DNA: TGTGCCAGCAGGGGCCGCCTGGGGGGTGACTATGGCTACACCTTC. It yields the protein CASRGRLGGDYGYTF.